This entry is about one T cell receptor beta chain. The data derive from a study of early T cells in non-severe SARS-CoV-2 infection. TCRdb processed the 5' RACE reads anew with MiXCR; each CDR3 protein has one entry. The sample has tens of thousands of distinct CDR3 sequences; around 10% are singletons. V lost 4 bases, J lost 7 bases, and 10 bases stayed unmatched. The CDR3 totals 14 residues. Germline assignment: CDR1 SGHRS and CDR2 YFSETQ. The source material was whole blood. This TCR was sampled from an adult who was a healthcare worker with PCR-confirmed SARS-CoV-2 infection or an uninfected control (not recorded which). The J gene is TRBJ1-1, the V gene TRBV5-1, with 7 bases fitting TRBD1. In DNA form, the CDR3 reads TGCGCCAGCAGCATCCTTGGGACAGCAGGTGAAGCTTTCTTT. It translates to CASSILGTAGEAFF.